The 2 T cell receptor beta chains below all came from one sample that was sequenced in a study of OX40 agonist ivuxolimab in advanced cancers. Generated by immunoSEQ multiplex PCR, the TCRdb table keeps only in-frame clones and is missing some. The table has some 80,000 clones, roughly 88% seen once. The sample consisted of CD4+ or CD8+ T cells sorted from blood, taken in a trial of the OX40 agonist ivuxolimab. The receptors here all came from an adult with an advanced solid tumor such as melanoma, head and neck, liver or kidney cancer.

The chain recombines TRBV2 with TRBJ1-2; D is ambiguous. Germline CDR1 SNHLY, CDR2 FYNNEI. The CDR3 is 16 residues long. V lost 2 bases to trimming and J lost 4 bases, with 17 bases between them. The CDR3 loop is CASSESRVPLSYGYTF. The CDR3 bases are TGTGCCAGCAGTGAAAGTCGGGTGCCCCTTTCCTATGGCTACACCTTC.

This clone appeared once. This sequence joins TRBV6-5 and TRBJ2-2; TRBD2 might be the D (5 bases). V lost 2 bases to trimming and J lost 4 bases, with 8 bases between them. The CDR3 sequence is 14 residues long. CDR1 MNHEY and CDR2 SVGAGI come from the germline V gene. The CDR3 nucleotides read TGTGCCAGCAGTTACGACGGGGTCACCGGGGAGCTGTTTTTT. Its protein is CASSYDGVTGELFF.